This T cell receptor beta chain was obtained from a study of technical replicates of blood from several donors. Repertoires were generated with immunoSEQ multiplex PCR, while TCRdb's copy carries only in-frame clones and drops some. The table records about 81,000 clones, around 95% of them present only once. The J segment lost 3 bases and the V segment lost 5 bases, leaving 9 bases of the junction unmatched. Germline V gene lookup returns CDR1 SGHAT and CDR2 FQDESV (reference sequence). The CDR3 is 16 amino acids. The V gene is TRBV11-1, the J gene TRBJ2-1; 8 bases are shared with TRBD1. Sequencing used T cells isolated from PBMCs. This TCR was sampled from a human donor in good health. CDR3 amino acids: CASSLHPGQDYNEQFF. CDR3 coding DNA: TGTGCCAGCAGCCTCCACCCGGGACAGGACTACAATGAGCAGTTCTTC.